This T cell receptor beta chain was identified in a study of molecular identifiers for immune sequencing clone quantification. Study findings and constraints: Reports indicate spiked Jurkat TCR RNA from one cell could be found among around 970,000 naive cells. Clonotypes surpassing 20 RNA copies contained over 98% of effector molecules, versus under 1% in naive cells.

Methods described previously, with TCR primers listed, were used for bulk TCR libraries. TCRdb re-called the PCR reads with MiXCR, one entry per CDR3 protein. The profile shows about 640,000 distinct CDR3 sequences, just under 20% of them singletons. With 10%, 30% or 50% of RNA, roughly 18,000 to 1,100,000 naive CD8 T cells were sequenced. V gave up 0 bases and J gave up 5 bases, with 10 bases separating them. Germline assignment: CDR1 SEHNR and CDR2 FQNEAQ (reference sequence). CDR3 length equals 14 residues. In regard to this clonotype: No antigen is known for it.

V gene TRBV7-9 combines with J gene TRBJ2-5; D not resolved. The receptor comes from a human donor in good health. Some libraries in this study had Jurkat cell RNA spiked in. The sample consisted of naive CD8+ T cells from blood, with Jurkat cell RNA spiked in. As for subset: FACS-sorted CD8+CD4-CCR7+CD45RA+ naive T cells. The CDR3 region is CASSLASGRETQYF. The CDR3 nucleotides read TGTGCCAGCAGCTTAGCTTCGGGTAGGGAGACCCAGTACTTC. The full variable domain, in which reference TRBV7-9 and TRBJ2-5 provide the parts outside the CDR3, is DTGVSQNPRHKITKRGQNVTFRCDPISEHNRLYWYRQTLGQGPEFLTYFQNEAQLEKSRLLSDRFSAERPKGSFSTLEIQRTEQGDSAMYLCASSLASGRETQYFGPGTRLLVL.